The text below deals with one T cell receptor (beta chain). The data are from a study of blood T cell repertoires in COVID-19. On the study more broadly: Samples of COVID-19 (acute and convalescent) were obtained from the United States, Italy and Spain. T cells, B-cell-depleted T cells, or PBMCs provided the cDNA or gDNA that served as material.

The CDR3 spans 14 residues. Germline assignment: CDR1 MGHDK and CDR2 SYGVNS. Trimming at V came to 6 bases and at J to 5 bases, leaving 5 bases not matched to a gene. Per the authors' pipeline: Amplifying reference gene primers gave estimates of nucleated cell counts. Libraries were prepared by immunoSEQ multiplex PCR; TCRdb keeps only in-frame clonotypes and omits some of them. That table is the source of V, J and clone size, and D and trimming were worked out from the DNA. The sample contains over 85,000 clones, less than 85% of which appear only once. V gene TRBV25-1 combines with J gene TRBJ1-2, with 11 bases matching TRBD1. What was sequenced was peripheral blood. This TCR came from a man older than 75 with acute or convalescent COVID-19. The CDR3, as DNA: TGTGCCAGCAGAGGGACAGGGGGGCGGTATGGCTACACCTTC. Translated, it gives CASRGTGGRYGYTF.